The clone carrying this TCR beta chain occurred a few times. No antigen is known for it. The data originate from a study of human T cells and chemical hapten exposure. Time point reported: pre-sensitization, week 0. Treatment given: therapeutic diphenylcyclopropenone sensitization with weekly scalp DPC. Authors' methods: Samples held a median of approximately 96,000 TCRs, range 23,224–690,600. MiXCR, run by TCRdb on the RACE reads, gives a single entry per CDR3 protein. What appears here as the V and J calls and clone size reflects TCRdb's work, not the paper's. The profile shows around 200,000 distinct CDR3 sequences, roughly 30% of them singletons. The CDR3 spans 12 residues. The V gene's germline CDR1 is SGHAT and CDR2 FQDESV (reference sequence). The ends were cut back, 7 bases at V and 1 base at J, with 6 bases in the middle. Study findings and constraints: Expanded TCRs showed more large CDR3 clusters than pre-sensitization or healthy control sets.

The input for sequencing was whole blood, taken in connection with sensitization to the hapten diphenylcyclopropenone (DPC). This sequence was found in a woman aged 30 to 39 with alopecia areata. Some clones in this sample may be carry-over from other donors' samples. The chain combines TRBV11-1 with TRBJ2-3; D not resolved. The DNA of the CDR3 is TGTGCCAGCACCCGCGGCACAGATACGCAGTATTTT. This encodes CASTRGTDTQYF.